This TCR beta chain was retrieved from a study of blood T cell repertoires in COVID-19. Trimming shortened V by 7 bases and J by 0 bases, and 13 bases separated the two germline ends. The CDR3 extends over 15 amino acids. Germline CDR1 and CDR2: SGHDT and YYEEEE. Those enrolled, adults aged roughly 18 to 100 years, came from about two dozen US areas. Here immunoSEQ multiplex PCR was the method, and the copy in TCRdb shows in-frame clones only, minus some. The table lists 150,000 to 200,000 clones, 80% of them singletons. The sample comprised PBMCs or T cells enriched from blood (not recorded which). This TCR derives from a man in his forties or fifties who had recovered from COVID-19. The rearrangement uses TRBV5-6 and TRBJ2-2, with D possibly TRBD2 on 5 matching bases. In nucleotides, the CDR3 is TGTGCCAGCGGGAGAGTAGGGTCGAACACCGGGGAGCTGTTTTTT. Amino acid sequence: CASGRVGSNTGELFF.